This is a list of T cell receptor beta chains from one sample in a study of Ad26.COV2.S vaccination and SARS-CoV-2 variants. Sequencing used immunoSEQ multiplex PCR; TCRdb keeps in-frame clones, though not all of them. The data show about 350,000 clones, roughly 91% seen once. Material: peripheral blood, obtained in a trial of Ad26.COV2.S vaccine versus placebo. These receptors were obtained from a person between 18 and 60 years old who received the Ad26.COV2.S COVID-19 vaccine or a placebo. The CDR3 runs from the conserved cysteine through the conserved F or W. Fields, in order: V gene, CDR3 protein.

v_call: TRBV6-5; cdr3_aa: CASSPDRGTEAFF
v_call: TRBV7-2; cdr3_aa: CASSLTGRTEAFF
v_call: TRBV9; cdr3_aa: CASSVGGTTSGNTIYF
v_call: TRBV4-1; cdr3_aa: CASSQDLLEQYF
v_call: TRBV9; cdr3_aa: CASSASSAGTYEQYF
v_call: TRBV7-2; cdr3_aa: CASSRISTGYTF
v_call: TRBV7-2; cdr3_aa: CASSSPGQGFGYTF
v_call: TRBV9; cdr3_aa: CASSVAERLTGELFF
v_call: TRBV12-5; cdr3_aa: CASGSVRGNYEQYF
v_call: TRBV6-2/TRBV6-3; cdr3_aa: CASSYSRYSRDRAVPNQPQHF
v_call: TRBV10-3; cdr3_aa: CAIRNHRVGGYTF
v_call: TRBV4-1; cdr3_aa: CASSSRAVRVRGAPGTGELFF
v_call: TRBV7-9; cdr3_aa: CASGGSGRRTGELFF
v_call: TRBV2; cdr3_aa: CASSETQAVVQPQHF
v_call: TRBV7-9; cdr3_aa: CASSRWDSSYEQYF
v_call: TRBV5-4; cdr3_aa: CASSLVGYTGELFF